This T cell receptor (beta chain) was obtained from a study of cytomegalovirus exposure and HLA in healthy donors. There are a few counts of this clone. The V gene end was trimmed by 5 bases and the J gene end by 1 base; junction bases not matched to a gene: 14. CDR3 length equals 17 residues. The V gene's germline CDR1 is MDHEN and CDR2 SYDVKM. The study ran its PCR with 60 Vbeta and 13 Jbeta primers. This table comes from immunoSEQ multiplex PCR, and its TCRdb copy is limited to in-frame clones, with some not included. The data contain 140,000 to 150,000 clones, around four fifths of them singletons.

The sequenced sample consisted of PBMCs. This receptor was obtained from a male donor in good health and CMV-seronegative. The chain is built from TRBV28 and TRBJ2-7, with 7 bases that match TRBD2. The CDR3 region has the DNA TGTGCCAGCAGTCCAAGACGGGGGAGCGGGATTTCCTACGAGCAGTACTTC. This codes for CASSPRRGSGISYEQYF.